The clone carrying this T cell receptor (beta chain) was observed once. This table comes from immunoSEQ multiplex PCR, and its TCRdb copy is limited to in-frame clones, with some not included. This sample has around 50,000 clones, with around 95% found just once. The data originate from a study of T cell changes during pregnancy in multiple sclerosis. Germline lookup yields CDR1 MNHNY and CDR2 SVGAGI (reference sequence). The CDR3 runs 12 residues. V lost 6 bases to trimming and J lost 1 base, with 6 bases between them. This TCR came from a female donor with multiple sclerosis, enrolled in a pregnancy study. This chain uses TRBV6-6 with TRBJ1-1; D is ambiguous. Sequencing was performed on CD8+ T cells from peripheral blood mononuclear cells, taken in the first trimester of pregnancy. In DNA, the CDR3 is TGTGCCAGCAGCCCCTGGAACACTGAAGCTTTCTTT. Translated, it gives CASSPWNTEAFF.